These T cell receptor beta chains were read from a single sample in a study of response to subunit inactivated influenza vaccine. MiXCR was run by TCRdb on the RT-PCR reads, yielding one entry per CDR3 protein. The sample lists some 500,000 distinct CDR3 sequences; 13% were seen once. Sequencing was performed on PBMCs from blood, taken about 40 days after vaccination. The receptors come from a man in his forties or fifties who received an inactivated influenza vaccine. CDR3s include the opening cysteine and the closing phenylalanine or tryptophan. Each record gives: J gene, V gene, clone size, D gene, CDR3 protein, CDR3 DNA. A D gene is named only where the DNA matches it firmly. Where a row states a size, it is once, few, many or the class of an expanded clone; other rows omit it.

TRBJ2-7,TRBV21-1,few,NA,CASISVTQLEQYF,TGTGCCAGCATCTCAGTAACCCAGTTGGAGCAGTACTTC
TRBJ1-5,TRBV12-3/TRBV12-4,many,NA,CASSVADASNQPQHF,TGTGCCAGCAGTGTGGCCGATGCGAGCAATCAGCCCCAGCATTTT
TRBJ1-5,TRBV7-9,few,NA,CASSLGQPGQPQHF,TGTGCCAGCAGCCTCGGACAGCCGGGTCAGCCCCAGCATTTT
TRBJ2-7,TRBV6-1,NA,TRBD1,CASSPGQGRTLGEQYF,TGTGCCAGCAGTCCCGGACAGGGGAGGACATTGGGCGAGCAGTACTTC
TRBJ2-7,TRBV5-1,many,NA,CASSSDYEQYF,TGTGCCAGCAGTTCGGACTACGAGCAGTACTTC
TRBJ2-3,TRBV7-2,few,TRBD1,CASSLGDRTTDTQYF,TGTGCCAGCAGCTTAGGGGACAGAACCACAGATACGCAGTATTTT
TRBJ2-7,TRBV20-1,few,TRBD2,CSTMTSGGTYEQYF,TGCAGTACGATGACTAGCGGGGGGACCTACGAGCAGTACTTC
TRBJ1-2,TRBV5-1,few,NA,CASSLSERNYGYTF,TGCGCCAGCAGCTTGTCCGAAAGGAACTATGGCTACACCTTC
TRBJ1-1,TRBV12-3/TRBV12-4,few,TRBD1,CASSLTGVVAFF,TGTGCCAGCAGTTTAACAGGGGTGGTAGCTTTCTTT
TRBJ1-4,TRBV29-1,many,NA,CSVGFVGASEKLFF,TGCAGCGTTGGATTTGTGGGGGCGTCTGAAAAACTGTTTTTT
TRBJ1-1,TRBV7-2,NA,NA,CASSTTVMNTEAFF,TGTGCCAGCAGCACCACAGTGATGAACACTGAAGCTTTCTTT
TRBJ1-5,TRBV15,NA,NA,CATSRDSLLDYQPQHF,TGTGCCACCAGCAGAGATTCGCTTCTGGATTATCAGCCCCAGCATTTT
TRBJ2-1,TRBV6-2/TRBV6-3,NA,TRBD2,CASSYAGGHEQFF,TGTGCCAGCAGTTACGCGGGGGGCCATGAGCAGTTCTTC
TRBJ1-4,TRBV27,few,NA,CASSITVATNEKLFF,TGTGCCAGCAGTATAACAGTTGCAACTAATGAAAAACTGTTTTTT
TRBJ2-7,TRBV5-6,many,NA,CASSPGLAYEQYF,TGTGCCAGCAGCCCCGGGCTAGCCTACGAGCAGTACTTC
TRBJ1-2,TRBV24-1,NA,TRBD1,CATSDSDRGNYGYTF,TGTGCCACCAGTGATTCGGACAGGGGTAACTATGGCTACACCTTC
TRBJ2-3,TRBV7-2,NA,NA,CASSSWRCTDTQYF,TGTGCCAGCAGCTCCTGGAGGTGCACAGATACGCAGTATTTT
TRBJ2-7,TRBV20-1,few,TRBD1,CSASGGGPGSDEQYF,TGCAGTGCTTCAGGGGGTGGGCCGGGGTCTGACGAGCAGTACTTC
TRBJ1-3,TRBV5-1,NA,NA,CASSLEGQGNTIYF,TGCGCCAGCAGCTTGGAAGGGCAGGGAAACACCATATATTTT
TRBJ1-4,TRBV5-6,NA,NA,CASSLAGAGGLNEKLFF,TGTGCCAGCAGCTTGGCCGGGGCCGGTGGCCTTAATGAAAAACTGTTTTTT
TRBJ2-7,TRBV27,many,NA,CASSLYPKYEQYF,TGTGCCAGCAGTTTGTATCCCAAATACGAGCAGTACTTC
TRBJ2-7,TRBV20-1,few,NA,CSARDLDTTYEQYF,TGCAGTGCTAGAGATCTGGACACCACCTACGAGCAGTACTTC
TRBJ2-7,TRBV9,many,TRBD2,CASSVGLAGAYEQYF,TGTGCCAGCAGCGTGGGACTAGCGGGGGCGTACGAGCAGTACTTC
TRBJ2-7,TRBV6-5,NA,NA,CASSYSMFGQASYEQYF,TGTGCCAGCAGTTACTCTATGTTCGGGCAGGCCTCCTACGAGCAGTACTTC
TRBJ2-3,TRBV20-1,NA,TRBD1,CSARDPTGATDTQYF,TGCAGTGCTAGAGATCCGACAGGGGCCACAGATACGCAGTATTTT
TRBJ1-5,TRBV12-3/TRBV12-4,few,NA,CASSFSLGTNQPQHF,TGTGCCAGCAGTTTTTCTCTAGGGACCAATCAGCCCCAGCATTTT
TRBJ2-1,TRBV6-5,NA,NA,CASSYGGVVYNEQFF,TGTGCCAGCAGTTACGGGGGAGTGGTCTACAATGAGCAGTTCTTC
TRBJ2-2,TRBV20-1,few,TRBD1,CSARGPGQGNTGELFF,TGCAGTGCAAGGGGACCGGGACAGGGCAACACCGGGGAGCTGTTTTTT
TRBJ1-2,TRBV5-5,few,NA,CASSLGDTRNPNYGYTF,TGTGCCAGCAGCTTGGGAGACACTCGCAACCCAAACTATGGCTACACCTTC
TRBJ2-5,TRBV7-2,NA,NA,CASSLAVGFQETQYF,TGTGCCAGCAGCTTAGCTGTCGGATTCCAAGAGACCCAGTACTTC
TRBJ1-3,TRBV12-3/TRBV12-4,few,NA,CASSSRGGSGNTIYF,TGTGCCAGCAGTTCCCGTGGTGGCTCTGGAAACACCATATATTTT
TRBJ2-2,TRBV7-7,NA,NA,CASSLDSGTGELFF,TGTGCCAGCAGCTTAGACAGTGGGACTGGGGAGCTGTTTTTT
TRBJ2-1,TRBV4-2,few,TRBD2,CASSQAFVAGYNEQFF,TGTGCCAGCAGCCAAGCCTTCGTAGCGGGGTACAATGAGCAGTTCTTC
TRBJ2-2,TRBV5-1,NA,TRBD2,CASSLASGGATGELFF,TGCGCCAGCAGCTTGGCCAGCGGGGGGGCCACCGGGGAGCTGTTTTTT
TRBJ2-5,TRBV3-1,few,TRBD2,CASSQLAGGPRETQYF,TGTGCCAGCAGTCAGCTAGCGGGAGGGCCCAGGGAGACCCAGTACTTC
TRBJ1-3,TRBV12-3/TRBV12-4,few,NA,CASSLHISGNTIYF,TGTGCCAGCAGTTTACACATCTCTGGAAACACCATATATTTT
TRBJ1-2,TRBV12-3/TRBV12-4,many,TRBD1,CASSQNQGAINYGYTF,TGTGCCAGCAGCCAAAACCAGGGGGCCATTAACTATGGCTACACCTTC
TRBJ2-7,TRBV6-1,few,NA,CASSVQDSAYEQYF,TGTGCCAGCAGTGTACAGGACAGTGCCTACGAGCAGTACTTC
TRBJ2-7,TRBV20-1,few,NA,CSAVRGYEQYF,TGCAGTGCTGTCAGGGGCTACGAGCAGTACTTC
TRBJ2-2,TRBV5-1,many,TRBD2,CASSQRESGELFF,TGCGCCAGCAGTCAGCGGGAGTCCGGGGAGCTGTTTTTT
TRBJ2-5,TRBV3-1,few,NA,CASSQVYAGRQETQYF,TGTGCCAGCAGCCAAGTCTATGCAGGGCGGCAAGAGACCCAGTACTTC
TRBJ2-3,TRBV5-4,few,TRBD1,CASSLAGTGGTDTQYF,TGTGCCAGCAGCTTAGCGGGGACAGGGGGCACAGATACGCAGTATTTT
TRBJ2-7,TRBV20-1,many,NA,CSASGKLYEQYF,TGCAGTGCTAGTGGGAAGCTCTACGAGCAGTACTTC
TRBJ2-7,TRBV18,few,NA,CASSPGAGSSYEQYF,TGTGCCAGCTCACCAGGGGCAGGGTCGTCCTACGAGCAGTACTTC
TRBJ2-7,TRBV28,few,NA,CASSFPGRSSYEQYF,TGTGCCAGCAGTTTTCCGGGACGGAGCTCCTACGAGCAGTACTTC
TRBJ2-7,TRBV12-3/TRBV12-4,NA,TRBD2,CASSVLAGDDEQYF,TGTGCCAGCAGTGTACTAGCGGGAGACGACGAGCAGTACTTC
TRBJ1-6,TRBV6-1,NA,NA,CASSGQCWDYNSPLHF,TGTGCCAGCAGTGGGCAGTGCTGGGACTATAATTCACCCCTCCACTTT
TRBJ2-1,TRBV6-1,many,NA,CASSPATDTTYNEQFF,TGTGCCAGCAGTCCCGCGACAGATACCACTTACAATGAGCAGTTCTTC
TRBJ2-7,TRBV7-9,NA,NA,CASVRQVGSYEQYF,TGTGCCAGCGTCCGACAGGTCGGATCCTACGAGCAGTACTTC
TRBJ2-2,TRBV20-1,NA,NA,CSATDNSRGGELFF,TGCAGTGCCACGGACAATTCTAGGGGCGGGGAGCTGTTTTTT